This entry is about one T cell receptor (beta chain). Its antigen remains unknown. The PCR was carried out with 60 Vbeta primers and 13 Jbeta primers. Libraries were prepared by immunoSEQ multiplex PCR; TCRdb keeps only in-frame clonotypes and omits some of them. Here the sample spans about 170,000 clones, approximately 80% being singletons. This entry belongs to a study of cytomegalovirus exposure and HLA in healthy donors. Study-wide findings and caveats: Per published reports, the classifier diagnosed cytomegalovirus status with high specificity and sensitivity.

The CDR3 runs 13 residues. Trimming took off 7 bases at V and 0 bases at J, with 12 bases between the two ends. Germline V gives CDR1 SQVTM, CDR2 ANQGSEA. Sequencing input: PBMCs. The receptor's source is a male donor in good health and CMV-seronegative. The rearrangement joins TRBV29-1 to TRBJ1-2; tentatively, D is TRBD1 (6 bases). Written as DNA, the CDR3 is TGCAGCGCCGGGACACCGACTAACTATGGCTACACCTTC. The encoded protein is CSAGTPTNYGYTF.